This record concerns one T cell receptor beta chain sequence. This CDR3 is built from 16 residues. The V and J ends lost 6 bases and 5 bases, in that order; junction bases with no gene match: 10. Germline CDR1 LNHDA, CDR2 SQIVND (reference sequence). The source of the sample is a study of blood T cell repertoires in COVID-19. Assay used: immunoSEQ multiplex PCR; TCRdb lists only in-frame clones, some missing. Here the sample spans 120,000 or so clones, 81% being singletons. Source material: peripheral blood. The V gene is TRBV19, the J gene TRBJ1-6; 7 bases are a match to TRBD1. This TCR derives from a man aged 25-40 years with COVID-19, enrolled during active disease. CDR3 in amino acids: CASRTDRRLNNSPLHF. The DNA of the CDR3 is TGTGCCAGTAGGACGGACAGGCGCTTGAATAATTCACCCCTCCACTTT.